There are a few counts of the clone carrying this T cell receptor beta chain. Its antigen is not known. The data were taken from a study of beta chain features in type 1 diabetes. Points from the study as a whole: When Type 1 diabetes patients were examined, their TCRB CDR3s proved moderately but significantly shorter in all four CD4+ subsets.

The isolated RNA, all of it, was reverse transcribed, so expressed TCRB transcripts were what got sequenced. Sequenced by immunoSEQ multiplex PCR; TCRdb stores in-frame clones only, minus some. Of roughly 730,000 clones in the sample, around an eighth were seen once. V shed 2 bases and J 0 bases; nucleotides not matched to a gene: 2. This CDR3 comprises 15 residues. Germline-derived CDR1 and CDR2 are GTSNPN and SVGIG (reference sequence). The sample was naive CD4+ T cells from blood. The V and J genes are TRBV30 and TRBJ2-7, with 12 bases that match TRBD2. The receptor comes from a man between 18 and 35 years old with type 1 diabetes. The CDR3 DNA sequence: TGTGCCTGGAGTACTAGCGGGGGGAGCTCCTACGAGCAGTACTTC. As protein: CAWSTSGGSSYEQYF.